The following is a T cell receptor (beta chain) sequence with its context. Germline assignment: CDR1 SGHVS and CDR2 FNYEAQ. The CDR3 has 15 amino acids. The V segment lost 4 bases and the J segment 4 bases; nucleotides outside the gene matches: 7. These data originate in a study of blood T cell repertoires in COVID-19. Participants spanned ages about 18 to 89 years and resided in 24 US areas. Cohort 3 recovered donors had two negative PCRs, clearance, or symptom resolution. TCRdb's table, derived via immunoSEQ multiplex PCR, lists solely in-frame clones and lacks some. In the table there are 350,000 to 550,000 clones, around 89% of which are singletons.

This chain links TRBV7-6 with TRBJ2-5, with 9 bases that match TRBD2. The source of this sequence is a young man who had recovered from COVID-19. The sample comprised PBMCs or T cells enriched from blood (not recorded which). This CDR3 is CASSWAGGKRETQYF. CDR3 bases: TGTGCCAGCAGCTGGGCGGGGGGGAAGAGAGAGACCCAGTACTTC.